The T cell receptor beta chain under discussion was sequenced for a study of blood T cell repertoires in COVID-19. In the study overall: Sites in the United States, Italy and Spain provided acute and convalescent COVID-19 samples. Sources were T cells, B-cell-depleted T cells, or PBMCs; the material itself was cDNA or gDNA.

How the authors handled the data: Reference gene primers were amplified, and this amplification served to estimate nucleated cell counts. Profiled with immunoSEQ multiplex PCR; TCRdb holds only in-frame clones, not every one. V, J and clone size are taken as reported in that table, and D and trimming were inferred from the DNA itself. The repertoire consists of approximately 180,000 clones, with about 83% occurring once and the leading ten covering 15% to 20%. Seattle cases were enrolled at active infection and followed longitudinally. The CDR3 sequence is 16 residues long. In germline, CDR1 is LNHDA, CDR2 SQIVND (reference sequence). The ends lost 0 bases at V and 5 bases at J; junction bases unmatched: 5.

Sequenced sample: peripheral blood. The clonotype comes from a person between 65 and 79 years old with COVID-19, enrolled during active disease. The chain combines TRBV19 with TRBJ1-5; 9 nucleotides match TRBD1. The CDR3 sequence: CASSIDVGTGHQPQHF. CDR3 nucleotide sequence: TGTGCCAGTAGTATAGATGTCGGGACAGGGCATCAGCCCCAGCATTTT.